Below are 18 T cell receptor beta chains sequenced from a single sample in a study of control samples from healthy donors and cancer patients. Profiled with immunoSEQ multiplex PCR; TCRdb holds only in-frame clones, not every one. The table has 150,000 to 190,000 clones, approximately 93% seen once; the top ten hold roughly 2.3%. The specimen was blood. The receptors stem from a man aged 45-65 years in good health.

The J gene is TRBJ1-2, the V gene TRBV19; 8 positions match TRBD1. V lost 3 bases, J lost 6 bases, and 9 bases stayed unmatched. The CDR3 runs 15 residues. Germline V gives CDR1 LNHDA, CDR2 SQIVND (reference sequence). The CDR3 DNA is TGTGCCAGTAGTATCGGCGGACAGGGAGGAAATGGCTACACCTTC. Protein product: CASSIGGQGGNGYTF.

The chain employs TRBV5-1 and TRBJ2-7, with 9 bases lining up with TRBD1. The CDR3 has 13 residues. Germline V gene sequence: CDR1 SGHRS, CDR2 YFSETQ. The V and J ends lost 4 bases and 4 bases, in that order; junction bases with no gene match: 3. The CDR3 spells CASSHDRGYEQYF. Here the CDR3 DNA reads TGCGCCAGCAGCCACGACAGGGGGTACGAGCAGTACTTC.

The V and J genes are TRBV9 and TRBJ2-2, with TRBD2 as a possible D gene (5 bases). From germline, CDR1 is SGDLS and CDR2 YYNGEE. The CDR3 runs to 15 residues. The germline V and J ends were trimmed by 3 bases and 1 base, with 10 bases remaining between them. In DNA, the CDR3 is TGTGCCAGCAGCGAGGGCGGAGGGAACACCGGGGAGCTGTTTTTT. Encoded protein: CASSEGGGNTGELFF.

The table lists this clone with a count of one. The chain recombines TRBV28 with TRBJ1-3, with D possibly being TRBD1 (6 bases). In germline, CDR1 is MDHEN, CDR2 SYDVKM. The CDR3 loop spans 16 amino acids. The V end lost 7 bases, the J end lost 4 bases, and 20 bases lay between the germline ends. This CDR3 is CASTLPPGARGNTIYF. As DNA, the CDR3 is TGTGCCAGCACCTTACCTCCAGGGGCGCGAGGAAACACCATATATTTT.

V usage is TRBV15 and J usage is TRBJ2-7; D possibly corresponds to TRBD1 (5 bases). Trimming stripped 0 bases from V and 4 bases from J, with 13 bases between. This CDR3 region has 15 residues. In germline, CDR1 is LNHNV, CDR2 YYDKDF (reference sequence). The CDR3 region is CATSREITGHYEQYF. The CDR3 bases are TGTGCCACCAGCAGAGAGATCACAGGACATTACGAGCAGTACTTC.

The rearrangement links TRBV2 to TRBJ1-6, with 8 bases that match TRBD1. After removal of 6 bases from V and 8 bases from J, the junction contained 6 bases not matched to a gene. The CDR3 runs 14 residues. CDR1 and CDR2 from the germline V gene are SNHLY and FYNNEI. CDR3 amino acids: CASRQGASDSPLHF. The CDR3 DNA reads as TGTGCCAGCAGGCAGGGGGCGAGCGATTCACCCCTCCACTTT. Filled out from reference TRBV2 and TRBJ1-6, the complete variable domain reads EPEVTQTPSHQVTQMGQEVILRCVPISNHLYFYWYRQILGQKVEFLVSFYNNEISEKSEIFDDQFSVERPDGSNFTLKIRSTKLEDSAMYFCASRQGASDSPLHFGNGTRLTVT.

V usage is TRBV30 and J usage is TRBJ1-1, with 7 bases identical to TRBD1. This CDR3 has 14 residues. J was trimmed by 1 base and V by 1 base; bases with no gene match: 3. Per germline, CDR1 GTSNPN and CDR2 SVGIG (reference sequence). CDR3 region: CAWSAGTANTEAFF. CDR3 coding DNA: TGTGCCTGGAGTGCCGGGACAGCGAACACTGAAGCTTTCTTT.

The chain links TRBV30 to TRBJ2-1; D gene ambiguous. Germline V gives CDR1 GTSNPN, CDR2 SVGIG (reference sequence). Trimming shortened V by 2 bases and J by 5 bases, and 10 bases separated the two germline ends. CDR3 length: 13 amino acids. The CDR3 DNA reads as TGTGCCTGGAGTAGGCAGCCGAACAATGAGCAGTTCTTC. Residues: CAWSRQPNNEQFF.

The chain links TRBV24-1 to TRBJ2-3, with a weak D call TRBD2 (6 bases). This CDR3 contains 15 residues. Trimming left V 3 bases short and J 4 bases short, with 13 bases between. Germline values: CDR1 KGHDR, CDR2 SFDVKD. The CDR3 DNA follows: TGTGCCACCAGTGATCCCCCGGGAGCCGCAGATACGCAGTATTTT. It yields the protein CATSDPPGAADTQYF.

V usage is TRBV9 and J usage is TRBJ1-6; D remains unclear. The germline V gene has CDR1 SGDLS and CDR2 YYNGEE. The V and J ends lost 0 bases and 5 bases respectively, with 9 bases between them. The CDR3 consists of 15 residues. CDR3 in amino acids: CASSVGGTNNSPLHF. For the CDR3, the DNA is TGTGCCAGCAGCGTAGGCGGAACGAATAATTCACCCCTCCACTTT.

This clone was seen only a few times. The chain recombines TRBV4-2 with TRBJ2-7, with D tentatively TRBD2 (6 bases). This CDR3 spans 14 amino acids. The ends were cut back, 8 bases at V and 4 bases at J, with 18 bases in the middle. Germline V CDR1 and CDR2: LGHNA, YNFKEQ. The CDR3 sequence is CASGSGTSGYEQYF. DNA for the CDR3: TGTGCCAGCGGATCCGGGACTTCGGGGTACGAGCAGTACTTC.

This clone was seen only once. The genes are TRBV7-8 and TRBJ2-1; D ambiguous. Germline CDR1 and CDR2: SGHVS and FQNEAQ. V lost 1 base and J lost 7, with 8 bases in between. The CDR3 runs to 13 residues. The CDR3 loop reads CASSLESENEQFF. DNA for the CDR3: TGTGCCAGCAGCTTAGAATCGGAGAATGAGCAGTTCTTC.

This chain joins TRBV27 and TRBJ2-2, with D perhaps given as TRBD1 or TRBD2 (6 bases each). The CDR3 sequence is 17 residues long. V lost 7 bases and J 3 bases, leaving 21 bases between the germline ends. Germline-derived CDR1 and CDR2 are MNHEY and SMNVEV (reference sequence). Here the CDR3 reads CASTPGATGPYTGELFF. The CDR3 DNA is TGTGCCAGCACTCCGGGGGCCACAGGGCCCTACACCGGGGAGCTGTTTTTT.

CDR3: CASSSLRGRTDTQYF. For the CDR3, the DNA is TGTGCCAGCAGTTCCTTAAGGGGTCGCACAGATACGCAGTATTTT. The rearrangement uses TRBV28 and TRBJ2-3, with D maybe TRBD1 (5 bases). The CDR3 has 15 residues. Germline V lookup: CDR1 MDHEN, CDR2 SYDVKM. V was clipped by 4 bases and J by 1 base, with 12 bases between them.

J is TRBJ2-3 and V is TRBV10-3; 8 bases fit TRBD2. Per the germline V gene, CDR1 is ENHRY and CDR2 is SYGVKD. CDR3 length equals 14 residues. V was clipped by 6 bases and J by 7 bases; unmatched bases: 9. For the CDR3, the DNA is TGTGCCATCAGGGATAGCGGGATGCGGAATACGCAGTATTTT. Residues: CAIRDSGMRNTQYF.

Points on this clone: The junction shows a germline mismatch at one end, possibly a read error. V gene TRBV15 combines with J gene TRBJ2-5, with D perhaps TRBD1 (5 bases). Germline V gene lookup returns CDR1 LNHNV and CDR2 YYDKDF (reference sequence). The CDR3 contains 13 residues. DNA for the CDR3: TGTGCCACCAGCCTGGGGCTTCAAGAGAGCCAGTACTTC. Protein product: CATSLGLQESQYF.

The chain links TRBV29-1 to TRBJ2-5; 13 bases map to TRBD2. Germline loops: CDR1 SQVTM, CDR2 ANQGSEA. The CDR3 has 13 amino acids. The trim removed 5 bases at V and 5 bases at J, leaving 2 bases unmatched. The CDR3 DNA reads TGCAGCGTTCGGACTAGCGGGAGTGAGACCCAGTACTTC. Translating it yields CSVRTSGSETQYF.

This clone was recorded only once. CDR3 sequence: CASSQAGRAKDEQFF. CDR3 nucleotide sequence: TGTGCCAGCAGCCAAGCGGGGAGGGCCAAGGATGAGCAGTTCTTC. The genes are TRBV16 and TRBJ2-1; 7 bases line up with TRBD2. Germline CDR1 reads KGHSY; CDR2 reads FQNENV. The CDR3 is made up of 15 amino acids. V gave up 2 bases and J gave up 8 bases; unmatched junction bases: 9.